This TCR beta chain was recorded in a study of blood T cell repertoires in COVID-19. The protocol was immunoSEQ multiplex PCR, while the TCRdb copy is restricted to in-frame clones and leaves out a portion. Of 470,000 or so clones in the sample, 80% to 90% were seen once. The V end lost 0 bases, the J end lost 4 bases, and 7 bases lay between the germline ends. This CDR3 region has 14 residues. CDR1 is MNHEY and CDR2 is SVGEGT in the germline V gene. J is TRBJ2-1 and V is TRBV6-2 or TRBV6-3; D is undetermined. This sequence originates from a human donor in a cohort sampled during active COVID-19. Material for sequencing was peripheral blood. Here the CDR3 reads CASSYSGLYNEQFF. CDR3 DNA sequence: TGTGCCAGCAGTTACTCGGGCTTATACAATGAGCAGTTCTTC.